These 31 T cell receptor beta chains were all obtained from the same sample, sequenced in a study of T cells in Graves' hyperthyroidism and ophthalmopathy. Using RNA transcripts as the source, TCR beta CDR3 regions were amplified. Carried out on the TCR CDR3, a first-round RT-PCR used the HTBI primer set. TCRdb independently ran MiXCR on the multiplex PCR reads; one entry per CDR3 protein. Among hundreds of thousands of distinct CDR3 sequences listed, approximately 14% were seen once. The sequenced sample was blood. All receptors come from a woman younger than 30 with Graves' hyperthyroidism.

The rearrangement uses TRBV30 and TRBJ2-1, with D unclear. Germline V gene lookup returns CDR1 GTSNPN and CDR2 SVGIG (reference sequence). This CDR3 region has 15 residues. V lost 1 base and J 0 bases, leaving 10 bases between the germline ends. The CDR3 is CAWSGAIYSYNEQFF. DNA for the CDR3: TGTGCCTGGAGTGGTGCTATTTACTCCTACAATGAGCAGTTCTTC.

The chain carries TRBV7-6 and TRBJ2-1, with 13 positions matching TRBD2. CDR3 size: 19 residues. CDR1 is SGHVS and CDR2 is FNYEAQ in the germline V gene. Trimming removed 4 bases from V and 7 bases from J; junction bases left unmatched: 16. CDR3: CASSSTSGRAPQPLNEQFF. CDR3 coding DNA: TGTGCCAGCAGCTCAACTAGCGGGAGGGCCCCCCAACCGCTTAATGAGCAGTTCTTC.

This clonotype was counted many times. The V call is TRBV6-1, the J call TRBJ2-7; no clear D gene. The CDR3 sequence is 16 residues long. Germline V lookup: CDR1 MNHNS, CDR2 SASEGT. V gave up 6 bases and J gave up 5 bases, with 23 bases separating them. CDR3 DNA: TGTGCCAGCAGCTCGCGAACCTCAGCGTTGGGCCACGAGCAGTACTTC. Protein product: CASSSRTSALGHEQYF.

This clonotype has at least ten counts. This chain uses TRBV12-3 or TRBV12-4 with TRBJ1-1; D is uncertain. V lost 5 bases and J lost 1, with 8 bases in between. CDR3 length: 13 amino acids. The CDR3 region is CASSAHPNTEAFF. For the CDR3, the DNA is TGTGCCAGCAGTGCACACCCGAACACTGAAGCTTTCTTT.

This clonotype was observed a handful of times. The chain combines TRBV20-1 with TRBJ1-1; the D gene is possibly TRBD1 (6 bases). CDR3 size: 17 residues. Germline V gene lookup returns CDR1 DFQATT and CDR2 SNEGSKA (reference sequence). V was shortened by 3 bases and J by 0 bases, with 20 bases between the two germline ends. The CDR3 DNA reads as TGCAGTGCTAGCTCCCTGACGAGGGGGAACTTGAACACTGAAGCTTTCTTT. Translated: CSASSLTRGNLNTEAFF.

The rearrangement uses TRBV19 and TRBJ2-1; 14 bases map to TRBD2. Germline CDR1 and CDR2: LNHDA and SQIVND (reference sequence). J was trimmed by 8 bases and V by 4 bases; bases with no gene match: 10. The CDR3 sequence is 17 residues long. CDR3 protein: CASSTRLAGGPGDEQFF. In DNA form, the CDR3 reads TGTGCCAGTAGTACGCGACTAGCGGGAGGGCCGGGGGATGAGCAGTTCTTC.

This clonotype was seen repeatedly, ten times or more. The chain combines TRBV12-3 or TRBV12-4 with TRBJ1-5; D not resolved. Trimming took 7 bases from V and 0 from J, leaving 22 bases between them. This CDR3 spans 18 amino acids. The CDR3 loop reads CASTPGSDVPISNQPQHF. The CDR3 region has the DNA TGTGCCAGCACTCCGGGGTCCGACGTCCCAATTAGCAATCAGCCCCAGCATTTT.

A few counts support this clonotype. The V gene is TRBV20-1, the J gene TRBJ2-5; 9 nucleotides align to TRBD1. Germline lookup yields CDR1 DFQATT and CDR2 SNEGSKA (reference sequence). After removal of 1 base from V and 7 bases from J, the junction contained 13 bases not matched to a gene. This CDR3 is 16 amino acids long. CDR3 DNA: TGCAGTGCTAGAGGAGTAACAGGGGGCTCGTTTGGGACCCAGTACTTC. It yields the protein CSARGVTGGSFGTQYF.

This clonotype showed up just a few times. This chain uses TRBV29-1 with TRBJ2-7; D is perhaps TRBD1 or TRBD2 (5 bases each). The CDR3 extends over 15 amino acids. The germline V and J ends were trimmed by 4 bases and 2 bases, with 18 bases remaining between them. Germline V gene data show CDR1 as SQVTM and CDR2 as ANQGSEA. CDR3 region: CSVAKGTAPAYEQYF. In nucleotides, the CDR3 is TGCAGCGTTGCCAAAGGGACCGCGCCCGCCTACGAGCAGTACTTC.

There are many counts of this clonotype. The rearrangement joins TRBV11-2 to TRBJ1-6; D is possibly TRBD1 (6 bases). Germline V gene lookup returns CDR1 SGHAT and CDR2 FQNNGV. V lost 2 bases to trimming and J lost 11 bases, with 13 bases between them. There are 14 residues in the CDR3. CDR3 residues: CASSLSDRKTPLHF. Here the CDR3 DNA reads TGTGCCAGCAGCTTATCCGACAGGAAGACACCCCTCCACTTT.

This CDR3 reads CASSYPPGASGTTDTQYF. The DNA for the CDR3 is TGTGCCAGCAGCTACCCCCCCGGGGCTAGCGGGACTACAGATACGCAGTATTTT. The chain joins TRBV7-2 to TRBJ2-3, with TRBD2 matching 9 bases. This CDR3 is built from 18 residues. The germline gives CDR1 SGHTA, CDR2 FQGNSA. Unmatched junction bases numbered 14, after V lost 4 bases and J lost 3 bases.

In regard to this clonotype: This may arise from a read error, as a much more abundant clone is one base away. The rearrangement joins TRBV29-1 to TRBJ2-2; D may be TRBD2 (7 bases). CDR1 is SQVTM and CDR2 is ANQGSEA in the germline V gene. The CDR3 sequence is 15 residues long. The CDR3 DNA sequence: TGCGGCGCTAAGGAAAGGGGGGGCGACACCGGGGAGCTGTTTTTT. Translated: CGAKERGGDTGELFF.

At least ten counts were recorded for this clonotype. The V and J genes are TRBV18 and TRBJ2-1, with TRBD1 matching over 9 bases. This CDR3 is built from 16 residues. Losses at the gene ends were 0 bases for V and 4 bases for J; bases not matched to a gene: 4. Germline V gene lookup returns CDR1 KGHSH and CDR2 LQKENI. CDR3 coding DNA: TGTGCCAGCTCACCACCTGGGACAGGGTCTTACAATGAGCAGTTCTTC. This encodes CASSPPGTGSYNEQFF.

This clonotype was seen a few times. This chain links TRBV6-2 or TRBV6-3 with TRBJ1-2; tentative D call: TRBD1 (6 bases). CDR1 and CDR2 (germline): MNHEY, SVGEGT. V lost 0 bases and J lost 1, with 9 bases in between. The CDR3 sequence is 15 residues long. Here the CDR3 DNA reads TGTGCCAGCAGTTACTCGGAGGGGGTTAACTATGGCTACACCTTC. It yields the protein CASSYSEGVNYGYTF.

The table lists this clonotype with a few counts. The genes are TRBV7-9 and TRBJ2-1; weak D call: TRBD2 (5 bases). Between the trimmed V and J ends, which lost 2 bases and 0 bases, there was a span of 11 bases. The CDR3 is 16 amino acids. Germline V gene data show CDR1 as SEHNR and CDR2 as FQNEAQ (reference sequence). CDR3 protein: CASSLRGTSSYNEQFF. As DNA, the CDR3 is TGTGCCAGCAGCTTACGGGGAACAAGCTCCTACAATGAGCAGTTCTTC.

A few counts support this clonotype. V and J are TRBV28 and TRBJ1-3; D not certain. CDR1 and CDR2 from the germline V gene are MDHEN and SYDVKM. CDR3 size: 13 residues. Deletions cut 10 bases from V and 2 bases from J, with 12 bases between. The DNA for the CDR3 is TGTGCCACCCTACCAGACCCTGGAAACACCATATATTTT. It translates to CATLPDPGNTIYF.

This clonotype appeared many times. DNA for the CDR3: TGTGCCAGCAGTGCCACACCGGGACAGGGCACCAAGGACGAGCAGTACTTC. The encoded protein is CASSATPGQGTKDEQYF. V gene TRBV12-3 or TRBV12-4 combines with J gene TRBJ2-7; 9 nucleotides match TRBD1. This CDR3 contains 17 residues. The V gene end was trimmed by 5 bases and the J gene end by 5 bases; junction bases not matched to a gene: 16.

This clonotype was found many times. The rearrangement joins TRBV12-3 or TRBV12-4 to TRBJ2-3; the match to TRBD2 covers 10 bases. The CDR3 contains 15 residues. V shed 6 bases and J 6 bases; nucleotides not matched to a gene: 9. CDR3 nucleotides: TGTGCCAGCAGACAAGGGACTAGCGAAAAGGATACGCAGTATTTT. Amino acid sequence: CASRQGTSEKDTQYF.

The table lists this clonotype with many counts. This CDR3 is CASSQPGTGLYEQYF. The CDR3 DNA sequence: TGTGCCAGCAGCCAACCCGGGACAGGACTCTACGAGCAGTACTTC. The chain links TRBV4-2 to TRBJ2-7; the match to TRBD1 covers 8 bases. The CDR3 length is 15 residues. The V gene's germline CDR1 is LGHNA and CDR2 YNFKEQ. V lost 2 bases to trimming and J lost 3 bases; unmatched junction nucleotides: 6.

V usage is TRBV15 and J usage is TRBJ2-2; 9 nucleotides agree with TRBD2. There are 17 residues in the CDR3. The germline V gene encodes CDR1 LNHNV and CDR2 YYDKDF (reference sequence). The V and J ends lost 1 base and 4 bases, in that order; junction bases with no gene match: 7. The CDR3 bases are TGTGCCACCAGCAGAGTAGCCTGGCGGGAGGGCACCGGGGAGCTGTTTTTT. Amino acid sequence: CATSRVAWREGTGELFF.

There are a few counts of this clonotype. The chain joins TRBV4-1 to TRBJ1-2; D is ambiguous. The CDR3 runs to 14 residues. Germline values: CDR1 MGHRA, CDR2 YSYEKL. Trimming cost V 4 bases and J 4 bases, with 13 bases left between them. Written as DNA, the CDR3 is TGCGCCAGCAGCCCGGACGACACCATCTATGGCTACACCTTC. It is translated as CASSPDDTIYGYTF.

This clonotype showed up just a few times. This rearrangement joins TRBV14 to TRBJ1-1; 7 nucleotides agree with TRBD1. Trimming at V came to 0 bases and at J to 1 base, leaving 5 bases not matched to a gene. This CDR3 is built from 16 residues. Germline V gene sequence: CDR1 SGHDN, CDR2 FVKESK. The CDR3 loop reads CASSQDGGQWNTEAFF. The DNA of the CDR3 is TGTGCCAGCAGCCAAGATGGGGGACAGTGGAACACTGAAGCTTTCTTT.

At least ten counts were recorded for this clonotype. The V gene is TRBV7-8, the J gene TRBJ2-7, with 12 bases matching TRBD2. The length of the CDR3 is 18 residues. Germline assignment: CDR1 SGHVS and CDR2 FQNEAQ. Unmatched junction bases numbered 16, after V lost 5 bases and J lost 5 bases. As DNA, the CDR3 is TGTGCCAGCAGCCTCTCGGGACTAGCGGGCGGCCAAGGCGACGAGCAGTACTTC. This codes for CASSLSGLAGGQGDEQYF. The variable domain in full, completed from reference TRBV7-8 and TRBJ2-7, reads GAGVSQSPRYKVAKRGQDVALRCDPISGHVSLFWYQQALGQGPEFLTYFQNEAQLDKSGLPSDRFFAERPEGSVSTLKIQRTQQEDSAVYLCASSLSGLAGGQGDEQYFGPGTRLTVT.

In its sample, this clonotype was seen many times. The chain combines TRBV2 with TRBJ2-7; TRBD1 matches 10 bases. CDR1 is SNHLY and CDR2 is FYNNEI in the germline V gene. The CDR3 is 15 residues long. Trimming at V came to 6 bases and at J to 3 bases, leaving 8 bases not matched to a gene. CDR3 residues: CASRETGGLFYEQYF. CDR3 DNA sequence: TGTGCCAGCAGAGAGACAGGGGGCCTGTTCTACGAGCAGTACTTC. Based on the CDR3 plus reference TRBV2 and TRBJ2-7, the full variable domain is EPEVTQTPSHQVTQMGQEVILRCVPISNHLYFYWYRQILGQKVEFLVSFYNNEISEKSEIFDDQFSVERPDGSNFTLKIRSTKLEDSAMYFCASRETGGLFYEQYFGPGTRLTVT.

This chain links TRBV12-3 or TRBV12-4 with TRBJ2-3; no reliable D call. This CDR3 contains 18 residues. V lost 1 base and J lost 0, with 17 bases in between. CDR3 sequence (DNA): TGTGCCAGCAGTTTAGAGTTTGGGGAAACAATTAGCACAGATACGCAGTATTTT. Protein product: CASSLEFGETISTDTQYF.

This clonotype came up many times. V usage is TRBV11-2 and J usage is TRBJ2-7, with 11 bases lining up with TRBD2. There are 15 residues in the CDR3. V lost 5 bases and J lost 0; bases outside the gene matches: 3. Germline V gene lookup returns CDR1 SGHAT and CDR2 FQNNGV. CDR3 coding DNA: TGTGCCAGCAGCCGCGGGACTAGCGGCTCCTACGAGCAGTACTTC. It yields the protein CASSRGTSGSYEQYF.

This clonotype came up many times. The rearrangement uses TRBV5-1 and TRBJ1-2; D might be TRBD1 (5 bases). Germline V lookup: CDR1 SGHRS, CDR2 YFSETQ. V was shortened by 4 bases and J by 6 bases, with 13 bases between the two germline ends. This CDR3 is 13 amino acids long. CDR3 nucleotides: TGCGCCAGCAGCGCCAGGGTAAGGGATGGCTACACCTTC. This sequence encodes CASSARVRDGYTF.

This clonotype was detected only a few times. This chain connects TRBV18 to TRBJ2-2; D unclear. The length of the CDR3 is 18 residues. Trimming took 0 bases from V and 1 from J, leaving 15 bases between them. Per the germline V gene, CDR1 is KGHSH and CDR2 is LQKENI. CDR3 nucleotides: TGTGCCAGCTCACCACCCCCTTGGGTAGGGAAGAACACCGGGGAGCTGTTTTTT. Amino acid sequence: CASSPPPWVGKNTGELFF.

The chain carries TRBV6-2 or TRBV6-3 and TRBJ1-3; no definite D call. Germline V gene lookup returns CDR1 MNHEY and CDR2 SVGEGT. The CDR3 has 20 residues. V lost 5 bases, J lost 0 bases, and 26 bases lay in between. The CDR3 region is CASSLRPPTRRSSSGNTIYF. For the CDR3, the DNA is TGTGCCAGCAGTCTACGCCCTCCCACACGAAGGTCTAGCTCTGGAAACACCATATATTTT.

This clonotype was seen repeatedly, ten times or more. The rearrangement uses TRBV7-2 and TRBJ2-5, with D possibly matching TRBD2 (7 bases). The germline V and J ends were trimmed by 5 bases and 5 bases, with 15 bases remaining between them. The CDR3 loop spans 14 amino acids. Germline V gene sequence: CDR1 SGHTA, CDR2 FQGNSA. The CDR3 reads CASSVGGAVETQYF. CDR3 sequence (DNA): TGTGCCAGCAGCGTAGGGGGGGCTGTGGAGACCCAGTACTTC. Full variable domain (outside the CDR3, taken from reference TRBV7-2 and TRBJ2-5): GAGVSQSPSNKVTEKGKDVELRCDPISGHTALYWYRQSLGQGLEFLIYFQGNSAPDKSGLPSDRFSAERTGGSVSTLTIQRTQQEDSAVYLCASSVGGAVETQYFGPGTRLLVL.

Ten or more counts support this clonotype. This chain links TRBV28 with TRBJ2-1, with D perhaps matching TRBD1 (6 bases). The length of the CDR3 is 16 residues. From germline, CDR1 is MDHEN and CDR2 SYDVKM. V gave up 6 bases and J gave up 0 bases, with 15 bases separating them. In nucleotides, the CDR3 is TGTGCCAGCAGCTCAGGGGATGCAAGCTCCTACAATGAGCAGTTCTTC. It codes for CASSSGDASSYNEQFF. The entire variable domain, with the rest obtained from reference TRBV28 and TRBJ2-1, is as follows: DVKVTQSSRYLVKRTGEKVFLECVQDMDHENMFWYRQDPGLGLRLIYFSYDVKMKEKGDIPEGYSVSREKKERFSLILESASTNQTSMYLCASSSGDASSYNEQFFGPGTRLTVL.